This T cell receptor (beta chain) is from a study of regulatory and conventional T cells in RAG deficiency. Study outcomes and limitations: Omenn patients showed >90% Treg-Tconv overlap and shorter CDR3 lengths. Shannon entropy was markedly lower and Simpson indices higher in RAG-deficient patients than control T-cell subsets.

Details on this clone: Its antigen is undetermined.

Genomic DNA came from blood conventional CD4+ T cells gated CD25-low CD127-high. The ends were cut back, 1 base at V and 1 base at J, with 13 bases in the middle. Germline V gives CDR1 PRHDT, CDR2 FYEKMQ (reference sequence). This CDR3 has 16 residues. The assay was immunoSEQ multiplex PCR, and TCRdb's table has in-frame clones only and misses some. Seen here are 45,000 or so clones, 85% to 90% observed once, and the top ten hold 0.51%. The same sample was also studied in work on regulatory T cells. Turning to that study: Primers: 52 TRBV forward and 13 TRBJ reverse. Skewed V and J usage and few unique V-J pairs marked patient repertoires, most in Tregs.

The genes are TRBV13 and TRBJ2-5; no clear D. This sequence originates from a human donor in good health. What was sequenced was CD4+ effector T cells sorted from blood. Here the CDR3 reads CASSLAAPAGQETQYF. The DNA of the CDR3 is TGTGCCAGCAGCTTAGCGGCCCCCGCTGGCCAAGAGACCCAGTACTTC.